This note documents a single TCR beta chain sequence. Its antigen remains unidentified. Healthy bone marrow donors made up the cohort. Vbeta (60) and Jbeta (13) primers were used in the PCR. The repertoire was sequenced with immunoSEQ multiplex PCR; TCRdb's copy has only in-frame clones and lacks some. The data include tens of thousands of clones; the top ten clones carry over 10%. This specimen comes from a study of cytomegalovirus exposure and HLA in healthy donors. The study's findings and limits: An analysis done earlier found most TCR beta V segments productive about 90% or about 30% of the time. When analyzed later, the rates of TCR association showed variation by HLA locus, with DRB1 the most and HLA-C the fewest. In vitro confirmation showed three CMV-associated chains to be CMV antigen specific.

In germline, CDR1 is LNHDA, CDR2 SQIVND (reference sequence). The CDR3 extends over 16 amino acids. Trimming left V 5 bases short and J 3 bases short, with 19 bases between. What was sequenced was PBMCs. The rearrangement links TRBV19 to TRBJ1-1; D is perhaps TRBD1 (5 bases). The source of this sequence is a man aged 18-30 years in good health and CMV-seropositive. In DNA, the CDR3 is TGTGCCAGTAGTCCCCCCTCCAGCAGGGTATACACTGAAGCTTTCTTT. Its protein is CASSPPSSRVYTEAFF.